This T cell receptor (beta chain) was documented in a study of blood T cell repertoires in COVID-19. Methods used by the authors: Reference gene primer amplification gave estimated nucleated cell counts. Using immunoSEQ multiplex PCR, the repertoire was profiled, and TCRdb retains in-frame clones only, with some absent. V, J and clone size reflect that table, while D and trimming were determined from the DNA. The sample records 250,000 to 350,000 clones, about 85% being singletons. This clone was counted a single time. The CDR3 runs 15 residues. V lost 0 bases to trimming and J lost 1 base, with 10 bases between them. The germline V gene encodes CDR1 SGHDT and CDR2 YYEEEE.

This TCR came from a woman aged 50 to 65 who had recovered from COVID-19. The chain combines TRBV5-6 with TRBJ1-2; the D is unclear. Specimen: PBMCs or T cells enriched from blood (not recorded which). The CDR3 spells CASSLGLRGNYGYTF. CDR3 bases: TGTGCCAGCAGCTTGGGTCTCCGGGGTAACTATGGCTACACCTTC. Full variable domain (outside the CDR3, taken from reference TRBV5-6 and TRBJ1-2): DAGVTQSPTHLIKTRGQQVTLRCSPKSGHDTVSWYQQALGQGPQFIFQYYEEEERQRGNFPDRFSGHQFPNYSSELNVNALLLGDSALYLCASSLGLRGNYGYTFGSGTRLTVV.